These 18 T cell receptor beta chains were all obtained from the same sample, sequenced in a study of shared clonotypes between healthy human individuals. Data came from immunoSEQ multiplex PCR; TCRdb stores just in-frame clones and leaves some out. The sample consists of 1,500,000 or so clones, around 98.5% of them appearing once. Sequenced material: naive CD4+ T cells sorted from blood. Subset: CD45RA+ positively selected. These TCRs come from a man aged 30 to 39 in good health.

The J gene is TRBJ1-5, the V gene TRBV6-1; 8 nucleotides line up with TRBD1. The trim removed 2 bases at V and 7 bases at J, leaving 7 bases unmatched. Germline V gene sequence: CDR1 MNHNS, CDR2 SASEGT. The CDR3 has 15 residues. The CDR3 spells CASSEPGQGGQPQHF. The CDR3 coding sequence is TGTGCCAGCAGTGAACCCGGACAGGGCGGCCAGCCCCAGCATTTT.

The chain couples TRBV5-1 to TRBJ2-5; D is ambiguous. From germline, CDR1 is SGHRS and CDR2 YFSETQ. The CDR3 length is 14 residues. The V gene lost 0 bases and the J gene lost 4 bases, with 10 bases spanning the gap. The CDR3 region has the DNA TGCGCCAGCAGCTTGGTGATCAGTACAGAGACCCAGTACTTC. Protein: CASSLVISTETQYF.

Details on this clone: Other DNA sequences within the sample encode an identical CDR3. The genes are TRBV5-1 and TRBJ2-5; D unclear. The V end was cut by 0 bases, the J end by 4 bases, with 7 bases between. Looked up from germline, CDR1 is SGHRS and CDR2 is YFSETQ. The CDR3 is made up of 13 amino acids. The CDR3 sequence: CASSLGGRETQYF. CDR3 nucleotides: TGCGCCAGCAGCTTGGGGGGTAGAGAGACCCAGTACTTC.

The chain couples TRBV5-8 to TRBJ2-2, with D possibly being TRBD1 (6 bases). The CDR3 runs to 14 residues. V lost 4 bases and J lost 9, with 16 bases in between. Per germline, CDR1 SGHTS and CDR2 YDEGEE. The DNA for the CDR3 is TGTGCCAGCAGCCTAGGGGGATCCGTTCGGGAGCTGTTTTTT. Protein product: CASSLGGSVRELFF.

This chain links TRBV5-5 with TRBJ1-2, with D unresolved. The CDR3 sequence is 14 residues long. Trimming pared 0 bases from V and 6 bases from J, leaving 12 bases between. From germline, CDR1 is SGHKS and CDR2 YYEKEE (reference sequence). The CDR3 reads CASSLGPNADGYTF. CDR3 nucleotide sequence: TGTGCCAGCAGCTTGGGCCCCAACGCCGATGGCTACACCTTC.

This chain joins TRBV27 and TRBJ2-1; 7 nucleotides line up with TRBD2. J lost 8 bases, V lost 0 bases, and 10 bases had no gene match. The CDR3 is made up of 16 amino acids. Looked up from germline, CDR1 is MNHEY and CDR2 is SMNVEV (reference sequence). The CDR3 here is CASSLSPREVVDEQFF. Here the CDR3 DNA reads TGTGCCAGCAGTTTATCGCCCCGGGAGGTGGTGGATGAGCAGTTCTTC.

V usage is TRBV10-3 and J usage is TRBJ2-1, with D hard to call. There are 15 residues in the CDR3. V was clipped by 7 bases and J by 1 base, with 14 bases between them. Germline V gives CDR1 ENHRY, CDR2 SYGVKD. CDR3 in amino acids: CAIKPDRTSYNEQFF. The CDR3 coding sequence is TGTGCCATCAAACCTGATAGGACGTCCTACAATGAGCAGTTCTTC.

The J gene is TRBJ2-2, the V gene TRBV15; D is undetermined. V gave up 0 bases and J gave up 7 bases, with 12 bases separating them. The CDR3 has 15 amino acids. CDR1 and CDR2 from the germline V gene are LNHNV and YYDKDF (reference sequence). The CDR3 is CATSRDHRAVGELFF. The CDR3 DNA reads TGTGCCACCAGCAGAGACCATCGTGCAGTCGGGGAGCTGTTTTTT. Based on the CDR3 plus reference TRBV15 and TRBJ2-2, the full variable domain is DAMVIQNPRYQVTQFGKPVTLSCSQTLNHNVMYWYQQKSSQAPKLLFHYYDKDFNNEADTPDNFQSRRPNTSFCFLDIRSPGLGDTAMYLCATSRDHRAVGELFFGEGSRLTVL.

The rearrangement uses TRBV7-2 and TRBJ2-4; 10 bases are shared with TRBD1. The V and J ends lost 6 bases and 0 bases, in that order; junction bases with no gene match: 11. CDR1 is SGHTA, CDR2 FQGNSA, per germline. The CDR3 runs 18 residues. DNA for the CDR3: TGTGCCAGCAGTATTTCCGGGACAGGGGCCGTAGCCAAAAACATTCAGTACTTC. It yields the protein CASSISGTGAVAKNIQYF. The complete variable domain, with remaining parts taken from reference TRBV7-2 and TRBJ2-4, reads GAGVSQSPSNKVTEKGKDVELRCDPISGHTALYWYRQSLGQGLEFLIYFQGNSAPDKSGLPSDRFSAERTGGSVSTLTIQRTQQEDSAVYLCASSISGTGAVAKNIQYFGAGTRLSVL.

The V call is TRBV2, the J call TRBJ2-1; D is possibly TRBD2 (6 bases). The CDR3 totals 14 residues. The germline V and J ends were trimmed by 6 bases and 4 bases, with 13 bases remaining between them. Germline CDR1 reads SNHLY; CDR2 reads FYNNEI. The CDR3 nucleotides read TGTGCCAGCAGGGAGGGACGGCTGTACAATGAGCAGTTCTTC. Its protein is CASREGRLYNEQFF.

The chain joins TRBV28 to TRBJ2-1; D is unclear. Germline V gene sequence: CDR1 MDHEN, CDR2 SYDVKM. Trimming took off 5 bases at V and 3 bases at J, with 14 bases between the two ends. This CDR3 spans 15 amino acids. In DNA, the CDR3 is TGTGCCAGCAGTCCGAGTCGTATTGTCTACAATGAGCAGTTCTTC. Its translation: CASSPSRIVYNEQFF.

This chain links TRBV28 with TRBJ1-4, with D possibly matching TRBD1 (6 bases). With 8 bases removed from V and 3 bases from J, the gap between germline ends came to 16 bases. Germline CDR1 and CDR2: MDHEN and SYDVKM. This CDR3 spans 15 amino acids. CDR3 sequence reads: CASFGGHLPNEKLFF. CDR3 nucleotides: TGTGCCAGCTTCGGGGGACACCTCCCTAATGAAAAACTGTTTTTT.

The V call is TRBV6-6, the J call TRBJ2-1, with 7 positions matching TRBD2. The V gene end was trimmed by 6 bases and the J gene end by 5 bases; junction bases not matched to a gene: 13. This CDR3 comprises 16 residues. CDR1 is MNHNY, CDR2 SVGAGI, per germline (reference sequence). Here the CDR3 DNA reads TGTGCCAGCAGGAGACAAAGTGGGAGGGCACACAATGAGCAGTTCTTC. Translating gives CASRRQSGRAHNEQFF.

The chain is built from TRBV7-9 and TRBJ2-2; 12 bases line up with TRBD1. Unmatched junction bases numbered 15, after V lost 8 bases and J lost 5 bases. This CDR3 comprises 18 residues. Per the germline V gene, CDR1 is SEHNR and CDR2 is FQNEAQ (reference sequence). The CDR3 is CASGGPPGQGARTGELFF. CDR3 coding DNA: TGTGCCAGCGGGGGACCGCCGGGACAGGGGGCGCGAACCGGGGAGCTGTTTTTT.

The rearrangement links TRBV14 to TRBJ2-1, with a tentative D call TRBD2 (5 bases). The CDR3 has 14 amino acids. The V end was cut by 4 bases, the J end by 9 bases, with 16 bases between. Germline values: CDR1 SGHDN, CDR2 FVKESK. CDR3 nucleotides: TGTGCCAGCAGCCTCCGGCCCGGGGTATCTGAGCAGTTCTTC. The encoded protein is CASSLRPGVSEQFF.

This rearrangement joins TRBV27 to TRBJ2-2, with a possible D match to TRBD1 (5 bases). This CDR3 region has 14 residues. Trimming removed 8 bases at V and 3 bases at J, with 13 bases between. Germline V lookup: CDR1 MNHEY, CDR2 SMNVEV (reference sequence). The CDR3 region has the DNA TGTGCCAGCCAAACGGGCAGGGACACCGGGGAGCTGTTTTTT. Amino acids: CASQTGRDTGELFF.

The chain uses TRBV7-9 and TRBJ1-2; D ambiguous. Germline CDR1 SEHNR, CDR2 FQNEAQ (reference sequence). Trimming removed 1 base from V and 8 bases from J, with 5 bases in between. There are 11 residues in the CDR3. The CDR3 loop reads CASSLEGGYTF. The CDR3 nucleotides read TGTGCCAGCAGCTTAGAGGGAGGCTACACCTTC.

This clone was seen just once. V usage is TRBV4-1 and J usage is TRBJ2-3, with 7 nucleotides matching TRBD2. The J segment lost 8 bases and the V segment lost 4 bases, leaving 18 bases of the junction unmatched. The CDR3 has 17 residues. The V gene's germline CDR1 is MGHRA and CDR2 YSYEKL. The CDR3 sequence is CASSLGFGEGSHRTQYF. The DNA of the CDR3 is TGCGCCAGCAGCCTTGGCTTCGGGGAGGGCTCTCACCGTACGCAGTATTTT.